This is a list of T cell receptor beta chains from one sample in a study of T cells in Graves' hyperthyroidism and ophthalmopathy. TCRdb re-called the multiplex PCR reads through MiXCR, storing one row per CDR3 protein. The profile shows hundreds of thousands of distinct CDR3 sequences, 38% of them singletons. Sequenced input: blood. Every receptor here comes from a man aged 18 to 35 with Graves' hyperthyroidism. Both conserved end residues are trimmed from each CDR3. The listing skips clone size in some rows; elsewhere it reads once, few, many or a size class.

v_call,clone_size,cdr3_aa
TRBV7-2,-,ASSQEEAGRDTGELF
TRBV7-2,-,ASSLAYRGNTIY
TRBV9,-,ASSLVGGCSYEQY
TRBV2,many,ASSVEANYGYT
TRBV4-1,-,ASSQELGDSYYGYT
TRBV25-1,-,ASSHGAGGYT
TRBV7-2,-,ASSLVAGVRGEQH
TRBV7-8,-,ASSRDRVSGYT
TRBV7-7,-,ASSLAPAGGWDTQY
TRBV10-3,many,ASIPAGLTYGYT
TRBV6-6,-,ASSEFGGEGEQY
TRBV12-3/TRBV12-4,-,ASSQDHGRTYEQY
TRBV6-1,-,VSREGPVGNQPQH
TRBV2,many,ATPEVNTEAF
TRBV7-8,-,ASSLEDSQNTEAF
TRBV6-2/TRBV6-3,-,ASSLQGFGAYEQY
TRBV6-5,-,ASSYSGIPGVAGNTIY
TRBV5-6,many,ASSLDWEQY
TRBV5-1,many,ASSPTQGANTEAF
TRBV6-9,few,ASSKASAQETQY
TRBV29-1,many,SVRGDRENTEAF
TRBV20-1,-,SARDLRSPTPNTEAF
TRBV9,-,ASTPSVGSYYNYGYT
TRBV19,-,ASSTGTGRAEQY
TRBV6-5,few,ASSSDRESYEQY
TRBV20-1,many,SARDSRSGANVLT
TRBV11-2,few,ANSSNKNTEAF
TRBV9,few,ASSGDQNTEAF
TRBV7-9,many,ASSSPGELF
TRBV15,-,ATSREIQY
TRBV25-1,-,ASSVPGQGAYGYT
TRBV25-1,-,ASSYMAGQAQPQH
TRBV5-1,few,ASSFEWGLSEKLF